The 10 T cell receptor beta chains below come from one sample, sequenced in a study of OX40 agonist ivuxolimab in advanced cancers. Produced via immunoSEQ multiplex PCR; TCRdb's table is partial and in-frame only. The table lists under 80,000 clones, over 75% of them singletons. The starting material was CD4+ or CD8+ T cells sorted from blood, obtained in a trial of the OX40 agonist ivuxolimab. The receptors were sampled from an adult with an advanced solid tumor such as melanoma, head and neck, liver or kidney cancer.

As DNA, the CDR3 is TGTGCCAGCAGCCCCGGACAGGGCTCTACTAATGAAAAACTGTTTTTT. Translating it yields CASSPGQGSTNEKLFF. V usage is TRBV5-6 and J usage is TRBJ1-4, with TRBD1 matching over 8 bases. CDR1 and CDR2 from the germline V gene are SGHDT and YYEEEE. This CDR3 has 16 residues. J lost 2 bases, V lost 4 bases, and 7 bases had no gene match.

This chain joins TRBV11-2 and TRBJ1-2; D call uncertain. The CDR3 spans 19 residues. Between the trimmed V and J ends, which lost 5 bases and 4 bases, there was a span of 29 bases. Germline-derived CDR1 and CDR2 are SGHAT and FQNNGV. The CDR3 region is CASSQLKGARRVDGYGYTF. In nucleotides, the CDR3 is TGTGCCAGCAGCCAACTTAAGGGAGCCAGGAGGGTGGATGGCTATGGCTACACCTTC.

The chain joins TRBV10-1 to TRBJ2-5, with D perhaps TRBD1 (7 bases). This CDR3 spans 15 amino acids. V lost 8 bases and J 4 bases, leaving 20 bases between the germline ends. Germline-derived CDR1 and CDR2 are WNHNN and SYGVQD (reference sequence). The CDR3: CASAQGGNRGETQYF. CDR3 nucleotides: TGCGCCAGCGCTCAGGGGGGTAACCGCGGAGAGACCCAGTACTTC.

The rearrangement uses TRBV5-1 and TRBJ2-6; tentative D call: TRBD2 (6 bases). This CDR3 contains 15 residues. Germline lookup yields CDR1 SGHRS and CDR2 YFSETQ. The ends were cut back, 3 bases at V and 1 base at J, with 8 bases in the middle. CDR3 loop: CASSYGGSGANVLTF. The CDR3 DNA sequence: TGCGCCAGCAGCTACGGGGGTTCTGGGGCCAACGTCCTGACTTTC.

This clone has only one observation. At one of its ends the junction is not consistent with the germline gene, which may arise from a read error. The CDR3 spells CASSQDQETQYF. The CDR3 DNA is TGCGCCAGCAGCCAAGACCAGGAGACCCAGTACTTC. The chain carries TRBV5-1 and TRBJ2-5; D gene uncertain. Germline assignment: CDR1 SGHRS and CDR2 YFSETQ. The CDR3 contains 12 residues.

The rearrangement joins TRBV11-2 to TRBJ2-5; D is unresolved. There are 15 residues in the CDR3. Germline values: CDR1 SGHAT, CDR2 FQNNGV. Trimming took 5 bases from V and 3 from J, leaving 16 bases between them. The CDR3 is CASSHAVFRKETQYF. CDR3 bases: TGTGCCAGCAGCCACGCGGTATTCCGGAAAGAGACCCAGTACTTC. The complete variable domain, with remaining parts taken from reference TRBV11-2 and TRBJ2-5, reads EAGVAQSPRYKIIEKRQSVAFWCNPISGHATLYWYQQILGQGPKLLIQFQNNGVVDDSQLPKDRFSAERLKGVDSTLKIQPAKLEDSAVYLCASSHAVFRKETQYFGPGTRLLVL.

This sequence joins TRBV29-1 and TRBJ2-1; 9 bases align to TRBD2. The CDR3 covers 15 residues. Looked up from germline, CDR1 is SQVTM and CDR2 is ANQGSEA. J gave up 3 bases and V 4 bases, and 7 bases lay outside the gene matches. The CDR3 DNA sequence: TGCAGCGTTGTATCGGCTAGCGGGATCTACAATGAGCAGTTCTTC. Translation: CSVVSASGIYNEQFF.

V and J are TRBV7-3 and TRBJ2-5; the match to TRBD2 covers 13 bases. Trimming at V came to 5 bases and at J to 4 bases, leaving 4 bases not matched to a gene. The CDR3 length is 15 residues. The germline CDR1 and CDR2 sequences are SGHTA and FQGTGA. CDR3 bases: TGTGCCAGCAGCCGGACTAGCGGGAGTACAGAGACCCAGTACTTC. This translates into CASSRTSGSTETQYF.

This sequence joins TRBV9 and TRBJ2-5; 10 nucleotides line up with TRBD2. This CDR3 spans 15 amino acids. CDR1 is SGDLS, CDR2 YYNGEE, per germline. The V segment lost 5 bases and the J segment 4 bases; nucleotides outside the gene matches: 8. The CDR3 reads CASSPSGSRPETQYF. The DNA of the CDR3 is TGTGCCAGCAGTCCTAGCGGGAGTCGTCCAGAGACCCAGTACTTC. Full variable domain (outside the CDR3, taken from reference TRBV9 and TRBJ2-5): DSGVTQTPKHLITATGQRVTLRCSPRSGDLSVYWYQQSLDQGLQFLIQYYNGEERAKGNILERFSAQQFPDLHSELNLSSLELGDSALYFCASSPSGSRPETQYFGPGTRLLVL.

The chain couples TRBV10-1 to TRBJ1-1; D is uncertain. V dropped 4 bases and J dropped 1 base, with 10 bases sitting between them. The germline gives CDR1 WNHNN, CDR2 SYGVQD (reference sequence). CDR3 size: 14 residues. The CDR3 DNA reads as TGCGCCAGCAGTGGCCGTGGGCGGAACACTGAAGCTTTCTTT. It specifies CASSGRGRNTEAFF.